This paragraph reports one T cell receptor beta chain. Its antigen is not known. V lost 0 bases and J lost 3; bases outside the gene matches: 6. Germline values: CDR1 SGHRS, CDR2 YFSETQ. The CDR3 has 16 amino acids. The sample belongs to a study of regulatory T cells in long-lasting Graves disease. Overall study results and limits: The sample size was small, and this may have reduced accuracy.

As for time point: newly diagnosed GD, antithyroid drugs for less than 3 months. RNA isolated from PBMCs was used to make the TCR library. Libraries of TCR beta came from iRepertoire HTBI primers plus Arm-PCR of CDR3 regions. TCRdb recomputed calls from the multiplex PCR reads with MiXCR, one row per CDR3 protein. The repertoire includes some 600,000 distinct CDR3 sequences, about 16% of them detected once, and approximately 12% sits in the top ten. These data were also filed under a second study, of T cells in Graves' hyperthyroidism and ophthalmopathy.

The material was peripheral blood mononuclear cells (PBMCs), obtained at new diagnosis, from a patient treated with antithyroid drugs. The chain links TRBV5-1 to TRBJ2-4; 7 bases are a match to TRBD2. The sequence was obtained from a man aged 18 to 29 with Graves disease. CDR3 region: CASSLATSGGKNIQYF. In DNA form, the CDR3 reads TGCGCCAGCAGCTTGGCCACCTCGGGGGGCAAAAACATTCAGTACTTC.